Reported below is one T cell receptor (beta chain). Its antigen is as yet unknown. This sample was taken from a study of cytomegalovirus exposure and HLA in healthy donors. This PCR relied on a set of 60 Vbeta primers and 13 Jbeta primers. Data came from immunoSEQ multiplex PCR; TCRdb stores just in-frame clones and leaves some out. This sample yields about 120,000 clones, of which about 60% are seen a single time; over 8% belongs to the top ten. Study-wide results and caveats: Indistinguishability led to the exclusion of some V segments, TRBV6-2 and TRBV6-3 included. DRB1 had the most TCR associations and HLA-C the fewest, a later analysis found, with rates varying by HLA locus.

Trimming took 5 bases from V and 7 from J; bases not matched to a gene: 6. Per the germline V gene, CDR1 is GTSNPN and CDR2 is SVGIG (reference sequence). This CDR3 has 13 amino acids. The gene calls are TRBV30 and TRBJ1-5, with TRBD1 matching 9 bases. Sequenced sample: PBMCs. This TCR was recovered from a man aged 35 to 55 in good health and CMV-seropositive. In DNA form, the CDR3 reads TGTGCCTGGGCGGGACAGGGAGGACAGCCCCAGCATTTT. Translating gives CAWAGQGGQPQHF.